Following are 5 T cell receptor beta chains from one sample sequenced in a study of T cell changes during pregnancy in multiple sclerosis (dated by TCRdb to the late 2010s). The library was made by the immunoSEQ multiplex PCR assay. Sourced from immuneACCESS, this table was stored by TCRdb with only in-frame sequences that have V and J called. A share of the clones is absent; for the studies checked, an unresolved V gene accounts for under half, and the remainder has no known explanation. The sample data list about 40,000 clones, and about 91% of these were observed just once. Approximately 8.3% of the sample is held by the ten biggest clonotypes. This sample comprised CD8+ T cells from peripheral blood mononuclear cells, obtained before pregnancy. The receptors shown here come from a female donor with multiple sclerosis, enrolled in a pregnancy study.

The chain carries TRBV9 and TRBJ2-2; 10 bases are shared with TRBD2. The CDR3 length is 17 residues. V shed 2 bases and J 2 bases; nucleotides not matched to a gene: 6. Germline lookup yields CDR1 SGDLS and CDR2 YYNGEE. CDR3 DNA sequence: TGTGCCAGCAGCGTCGTAGCGGGAGGACCCAACACCGGGGAGCTGTTTTTT. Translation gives CASSVVAGGPNTGELFF.

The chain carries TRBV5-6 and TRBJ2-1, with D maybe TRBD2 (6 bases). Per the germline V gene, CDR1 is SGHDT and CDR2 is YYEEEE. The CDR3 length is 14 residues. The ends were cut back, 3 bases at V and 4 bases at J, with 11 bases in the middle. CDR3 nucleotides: TGTGCCAGCAGCTGGACTACCGGATACAATGAGCAGTTCTTC. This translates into CASSWTTGYNEQFF.

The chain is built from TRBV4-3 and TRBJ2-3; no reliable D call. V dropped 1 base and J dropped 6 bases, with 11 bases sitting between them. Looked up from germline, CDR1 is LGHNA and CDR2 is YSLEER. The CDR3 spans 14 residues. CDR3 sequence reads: CASSQGDSTDTQYF. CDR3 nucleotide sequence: TGCGCCAGCAGCCAAGGCGATTCTACCGATACGCAGTATTTT.

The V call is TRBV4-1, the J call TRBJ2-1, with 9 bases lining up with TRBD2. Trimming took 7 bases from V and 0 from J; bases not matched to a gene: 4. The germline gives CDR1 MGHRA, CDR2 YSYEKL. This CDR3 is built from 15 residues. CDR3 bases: TGCGCCAGCAACTCACTAGCGGGCTCCTACAATGAGCAGTTCTTC. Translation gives CASNSLAGSYNEQFF.

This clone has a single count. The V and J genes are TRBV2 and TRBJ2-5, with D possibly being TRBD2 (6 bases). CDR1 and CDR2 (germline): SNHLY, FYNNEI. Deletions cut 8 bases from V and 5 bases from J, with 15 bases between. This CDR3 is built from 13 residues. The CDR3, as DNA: TGTGCCAGCGGTATAGTTGGGGGGGAGACCCAGTACTTC. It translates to CASGIVGGETQYF. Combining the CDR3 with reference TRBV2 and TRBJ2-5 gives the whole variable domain EPEVTQTPSHQVTQMGQEVILRCVPISNHLYFYWYRQILGQKVEFLVSFYNNEISEKSEIFDDQFSVERPDGSNFTLKIRSTKLEDSAMYFCASGIVGGETQYFGPGTRLLVL.